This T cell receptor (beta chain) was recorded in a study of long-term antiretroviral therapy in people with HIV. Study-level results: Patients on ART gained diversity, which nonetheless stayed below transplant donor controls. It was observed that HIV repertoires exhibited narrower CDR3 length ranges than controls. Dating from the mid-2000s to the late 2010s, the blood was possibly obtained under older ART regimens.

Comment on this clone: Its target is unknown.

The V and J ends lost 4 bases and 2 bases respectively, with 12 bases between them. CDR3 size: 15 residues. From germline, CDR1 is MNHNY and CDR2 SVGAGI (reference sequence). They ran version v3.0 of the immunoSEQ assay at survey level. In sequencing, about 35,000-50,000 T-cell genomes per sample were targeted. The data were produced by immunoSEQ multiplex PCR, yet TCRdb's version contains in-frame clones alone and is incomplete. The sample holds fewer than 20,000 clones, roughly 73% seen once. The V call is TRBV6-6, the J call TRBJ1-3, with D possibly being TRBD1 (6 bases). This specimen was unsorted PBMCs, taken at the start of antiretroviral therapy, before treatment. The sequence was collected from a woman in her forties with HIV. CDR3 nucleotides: TGTGCCAGCAGTTTACAGGGTACTGCTGGAAACACCATATATTTT. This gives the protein CASSLQGTAGNTIYF.